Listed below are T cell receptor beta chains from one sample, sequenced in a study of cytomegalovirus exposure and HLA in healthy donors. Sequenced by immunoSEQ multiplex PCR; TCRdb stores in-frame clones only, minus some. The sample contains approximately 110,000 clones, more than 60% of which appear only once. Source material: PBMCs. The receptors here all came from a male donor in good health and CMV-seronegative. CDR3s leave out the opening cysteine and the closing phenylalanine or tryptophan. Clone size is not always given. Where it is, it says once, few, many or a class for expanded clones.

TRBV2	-	ASSEWAGDNEKLF
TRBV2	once	ASTQEETQY
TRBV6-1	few	ASRAGQGLNTEAF
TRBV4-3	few	ASSRRTGAYEQY
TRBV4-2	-	ASSQTLAGVETQY
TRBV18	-	ASSRDGRLTGRGTGELF
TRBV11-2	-	ASSFQPGGYYEQY
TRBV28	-	ASSIRTSGTTDTQY
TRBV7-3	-	ASSIGREYNEQF
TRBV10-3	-	ATTEDTEAF
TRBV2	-	ASTSGQGYTGELF
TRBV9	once	ASSASPGGNEQF
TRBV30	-	ARRDIEY
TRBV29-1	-	SVEEGWGDTGELF
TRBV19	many	ASSRLAGGYEQY
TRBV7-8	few	ASSLEAGGWDTGELF
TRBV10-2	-	ASSLSPYTGELF
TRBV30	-	AWTSGTGAYEQY
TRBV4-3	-	ASSQERGSSGNTIY
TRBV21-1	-	ASSKALIQGPYEQY
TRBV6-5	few	ASSYRGSGNTIY
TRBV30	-	AWSVVGNSGNTIY
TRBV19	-	ASSGQGGTEAF
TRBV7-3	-	ASSNSGQGLSEAF
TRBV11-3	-	ASSYRGGAVSTEAF
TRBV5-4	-	ASSLRRVGEAF
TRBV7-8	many	ASSPRDRGSNTEAF
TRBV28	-	ASSFLTANQPQH
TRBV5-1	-	ASSPGQRTYEQY
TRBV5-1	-	ASRPTSGRDNEQF
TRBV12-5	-	ASGLDGSSYEQY
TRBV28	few	ASSLLVVTGETQY
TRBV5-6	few	ASNPSPVTGEAF
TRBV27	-	ASSPRTGVNTIY
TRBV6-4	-	ASRGEAGGLDTQY
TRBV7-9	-	ASSFSGGEYEQY
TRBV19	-	ASSMAGSGETQY
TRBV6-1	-	ASSEGVGSQPQH
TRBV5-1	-	ASSLGASGDRETQY
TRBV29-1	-	SAEPSSYNEQF
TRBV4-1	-	ASSRFTGEQAF
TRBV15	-	ATSRDLLYEQF
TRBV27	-	ASSLQTGTTTYEQY
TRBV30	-	AWRLAGGSSTDTQY
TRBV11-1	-	ASSLAVTSGRNTGELF
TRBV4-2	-	ASSLQEVNTEAF